Below, 18 T cell receptor beta chains from the same sample are listed, as sequenced in a study of cytomegalovirus exposure and HLA in healthy donors. Generated by immunoSEQ multiplex PCR, the TCRdb table keeps only in-frame clones and is missing some. This sample has tens of thousands of clones, with roughly 96% found just once. Material: PBMCs. These receptors were collected from a man between 18 and 35 years old in good health and CMV-seronegative.

This clone has a single count. The V gene is TRBV9, the J gene TRBJ2-7; tentative D call: TRBD2 (6 bases). V was cut by 0 bases and J by 0 bases, with 10 bases left in between. Germline CDR1 SGDLS, CDR2 YYNGEE. The CDR3 has 15 residues. The CDR3 loop is CASSVGAGSSYEQYF. As DNA, the CDR3 is TGTGCCAGCAGCGTAGGTGCGGGGAGCTCCTACGAGCAGTACTTC.

The sample holds a few counts of this clone. The genes are TRBV6-1 and TRBJ2-7; a possible D gene is TRBD1 (5 bases). Germline lookup yields CDR1 MNHNS and CDR2 SASEGT. This CDR3 comprises 14 residues. The V end lost 2 bases, the J end lost 4 bases, and 12 bases lay between the germline ends. CDR3 nucleotides: TGTGCCAGCAGTGAACACGACAGTCCTTACGAGCAGTACTTC. This sequence encodes CASSEHDSPYEQYF.

The chain has TRBV4-1 and TRBJ2-1; TRBD2 agrees at 9 bases. V shed 1 base and J 8 bases; nucleotides not matched to a gene: 9. The germline CDR1 and CDR2 sequences are MGHRA and YSYEKL. CDR3 length: 16 amino acids. The CDR3 here is CASSQAGREGQDEQFF. In DNA form, the CDR3 reads TGCGCCAGCAGCCAAGCTGGGCGGGAGGGCCAGGATGAGCAGTTCTTC.

The V gene is TRBV5-1, the J gene TRBJ2-3; 8 nucleotides line up with TRBD1. The CDR3 spans 14 residues. V trimming: 4 bases; J trimming: 4 bases; junction bases outside the gene matches: 5. Germline V gene data show CDR1 as SGHRS and CDR2 as YFSETQ. The CDR3 DNA follows: TGCGCCAGCAGCGACCAGGGGGCCGCAGATACGCAGTATTTT. Encoded protein: CASSDQGAADTQYF.

The CDR3 DNA sequence: TGTGCCAGCAGCCCATGGTTCAGGGGTCATGGAGGTGCTGAAGCTTTCTTT. Residues: CASSPWFRGHGGAEAFF. This rearrangement joins TRBV7-6 to TRBJ1-1; possible D gene TRBD1, 6 bases. Germline lookup yields CDR1 SGHVS and CDR2 FNYEAQ. This CDR3 contains 17 residues. The V and J ends lost 5 bases and 6 bases respectively, with 25 bases between them.

This clone was detected once. The chain has TRBV18 and TRBJ2-7; TRBD1 matches 8 bases. The germline gives CDR1 KGHSH, CDR2 LQKENI. CDR3 length: 16 residues. Unmatched junction bases numbered 8, after V lost 2 bases and J lost 2 bases. The CDR3 protein is CASSPGSGTGPYEQYF. CDR3 sequence (DNA): TGTGCCAGCTCACCAGGATCCGGGACAGGTCCCTACGAGCAGTACTTC.

This clone has more than one count but fewer than ten. The V and J genes are TRBV15 and TRBJ2-4, with TRBD2 identical over 7 bases. This CDR3 comprises 19 residues. After removal of 5 bases from V and 6 bases from J, the junction contained 22 bases not matched to a gene. Germline V lookup: CDR1 LNHNV, CDR2 YYDKDF (reference sequence). CDR3 sequence reads: CATSPRGPERDLGGNIQYF. In nucleotides, the CDR3 is TGTGCCACCAGCCCTCGAGGCCCCGAGCGGGATCTTGGTGGAAACATTCAGTACTTC.

The chain has TRBV4-3 and TRBJ1-2; weak D call: TRBD1 (6 bases). This CDR3 is 15 amino acids long. Germline CDR1 LGHNA, CDR2 YSLEER. The V end lost 2 bases, the J end lost 13 bases, and 23 bases lay between the germline ends. Here the CDR3 DNA reads TGCGCCAGCAGCCAACAACGGGACATCCGGGCCCCCTCCACCTTC. It specifies CASSQQRDIRAPSTF.

The DNA of the CDR3 is TGCGCCAGCAGCTTTGAGGGACATCGAACAGATACGCAGTATTTT. Translated: CASSFEGHRTDTQYF. The chain couples TRBV5-1 to TRBJ2-3; D might be TRBD1 (6 bases). CDR3 length: 15 amino acids. The germline V gene encodes CDR1 SGHRS and CDR2 YFSETQ. V lost 2 bases and J lost 3, with 13 bases in between. The full variable domain, rest sourced from reference TRBV5-1 and TRBJ2-3, is KAGVTQTPRYLIKTRGQQVTLSCSPISGHRSVSWYQQTPGQGLQFLFEYFSETQRNKGNFPGRFSGRQFSNSRSEMNVSTLELGDSALYLCASSFEGHRTDTQYFGPGTRLTVL.

V and J are TRBV7-3 and TRBJ2-7; D unresolved. There are 14 residues in the CDR3. Germline V gene lookup returns CDR1 SGHTA and CDR2 FQGTGA. V was pared by 2 bases and J by 7 bases, with 15 bases between. Written as DNA, the CDR3 is TGTGCCAGCAGCTTAGATTCGCCCTACGATGAGCAGTACTTC. Translating gives CASSLDSPYDEQYF. The complete variable domain, with remaining parts taken from reference TRBV7-3 and TRBJ2-7, reads GAGVSQTPSNKVTEKGKYVELRCDPISGHTALYWYRQSLGQGPEFLIYFQGTGAADDSGLPNDRFFAVRPEGSVSTLKIQRTERGDSAVYLCASSLDSPYDEQYFGPGTRLTVT.

The chain joins TRBV15 to TRBJ2-5; 9 bases align to TRBD2. In germline, CDR1 is LNHNV, CDR2 YYDKDF (reference sequence). Trimming cost V 5 bases and J 4 bases; bases outside gene matches: 5. CDR3 size: 14 residues. The CDR3 DNA follows: TGTGCCACCAGCCCTCGGACTAGCGTAGAGACCCAGTACTTC. Amino acids: CATSPRTSVETQYF.

The chain employs TRBV5-8 and TRBJ2-1; 9 bases match TRBD2. The CDR3 runs 17 residues. The V gene end was trimmed by 4 bases and the J gene end by 4 bases; junction bases not matched to a gene: 12. Per germline, CDR1 SGHTS and CDR2 YDEGEE. As DNA, the CDR3 is TGTGCCAGCAGCCCCCGACTAGCGGCCCTACTTTACAATGAGCAGTTCTTC. Amino acid sequence: CASSPRLAALLYNEQFF.

The gene calls are TRBV21-1 and TRBJ2-7; whether TRBD1, the table's D call, matches the DNA was not checked. TRBV21-1 is noted as a pseudogene. The CDR3 spans 15 residues. CDR3 in DNA: TGTGCCAGCAGCCTCCTAAGGGGGACAGTCCCCGAGCAGTACGTC. This codes for CASSLLRGTVPEQYV.

V is TRBV30 and J is TRBJ1-4, with TRBD1 matching 7 bases. This CDR3 spans 14 amino acids. In germline, CDR1 is GTSNPN, CDR2 SVGIG (reference sequence). The V and J ends lost 3 bases and 3 bases, in that order; junction bases with no gene match: 4. CDR3 nucleotide sequence: TGTGCCTGGAGAAGAGGACAGGCTAATGAAAAACTGTTTTTT. It is translated as CAWRRGQANEKLFF.

The chain combines TRBV9 with TRBJ2-5, with unresolved D. Germline lookup yields CDR1 SGDLS and CDR2 YYNGEE. V was pared by 0 bases and J by 5 bases, with 14 bases between. This CDR3 spans 15 amino acids. The CDR3 bases are TGTGCCAGCAGCGTAGGGCCCCTGGTGGTGGAGACCCAGTACTTC. Translated: CASSVGPLVVETQYF.

The chain joins TRBV5-1 to TRBJ2-3; the D gene is possibly TRBD2 (6 bases). Looked up from germline, CDR1 is SGHRS and CDR2 is YFSETQ. V was cut by 6 bases and J by 0 bases, with 14 bases left in between. This CDR3 is built from 15 residues. The CDR3: CASTLLASSTDTQYF. The CDR3 DNA follows: TGCGCCAGCACACTACTAGCATCGAGCACAGATACGCAGTATTTT.

For this clone: A much larger clonotype is one base distant, so this may be a read error. This chain joins TRBV11-2 and TRBJ1-2; D perhaps matches TRBD1 (6 bases). The CDR3 consists of 13 residues. Per germline, CDR1 SGHAT and CDR2 FQNNGV. The V end was cut by 4 bases, the J end by 2 bases, with 8 bases between. The CDR3 region has the DNA TGTGCCAGCAGCTCCGGACAGAACTATGGCTACACCTTC. Translating it yields CASSSGQNYGYTF.

The chain is built from TRBV7-2 and TRBJ2-3; D not resolved. From germline, CDR1 is SGHTA and CDR2 FQGNSA. The germline V and J ends were trimmed by 5 bases and 3 bases, with 15 bases remaining between them. The CDR3 covers 15 residues. CDR3 region: CASSPSIVPTDTQYF. In DNA form, the CDR3 reads TGTGCCAGCAGCCCGAGTATTGTGCCGACAGATACGCAGTATTTT.